These 10 T cell receptor beta chains came from one sample sequenced in a study of shared clonotypes between healthy human individuals. The data were produced by immunoSEQ multiplex PCR, yet TCRdb's version contains in-frame clones alone and is incomplete. Seen here are hundreds of thousands of clones, roughly nine tenths observed once, and the top ten hold about 24%. It was CD45RO-negative cells, positively selected for CCR7, that made up naive CD8 cells, with terminally differentiated effector memory CD45RA+ cells excluded. The specimen was naive CD8+ T cells sorted from blood. These receptors came from a man aged 25 to 45 in good health.

This chain uses TRBV4-1 with TRBJ2-1, with TRBD1 as a possible D gene (5 bases). Germline CDR1 reads MGHRA; CDR2 reads YSYEKL. Trimming took 5 bases from V and 6 from J, leaving 17 bases between them. This CDR3 comprises 15 residues. CDR3 sequence reads: CASSFDGAISNEQFF. In DNA, the CDR3 is TGCGCCAGCAGCTTCGATGGGGCTATAAGCAATGAGCAGTTCTTC.

The rearrangement joins TRBV2 to TRBJ2-3, with a weak D call TRBD2 (6 bases). Germline CDR1 is SNHLY and CDR2 is FYNNEI. CDR3 length: 16 amino acids. V was trimmed by 3 bases and J by 0 bases, leaving 13 bases between them. This CDR3 reads CASSELFRGSTDTQYF. The DNA of the CDR3 is TGTGCCAGCAGTGAGCTCTTTCGGGGGAGCACAGATACGCAGTATTTT.

This clone was recorded once. In the same sample, other DNA sequences code for this CDR3. The rearrangement uses TRBV30 and TRBJ1-2; TRBD1 is a possible D gene (5 bases). The V end was cut by 3 bases, the J end by 4 bases, with 12 bases between. This CDR3 has 13 residues. From germline, CDR1 is GTSNPN and CDR2 SVGIG (reference sequence). This CDR3 is CAWSPGQGYGYTF. CDR3 coding DNA: TGTGCCTGGAGCCCCGGGCAGGGCTATGGCTACACCTTC.

CDR3 region: CASSHGRGPYNEQFF. The CDR3 coding sequence is TGTGCCAGCAGCCATGGCAGGGGGCCCTACAATGAGCAGTTCTTC. J is TRBJ2-1 and V is TRBV14; 8 nucleotides match TRBD1. CDR1 is SGHDN and CDR2 is FVKESK in the germline V gene. The CDR3 loop spans 15 amino acids. With V trimmed by 3 bases and J by 2 bases, 3 bases remained unmatched.

J is TRBJ1-1 and V is TRBV29-1; 7 bases line up with TRBD1. J gave up 0 bases and V 6 bases, and 7 bases lay outside the gene matches. The length of the CDR3 is 14 residues. The germline V gene has CDR1 SQVTM and CDR2 ANQGSEA. CDR3 nucleotides: TGCAGCGTAAGCAGGGGGGCGGTGAACACTGAAGCTTTCTTT. It is translated as CSVSRGAVNTEAFF.

V usage is TRBV4-1 and J usage is TRBJ2-1, with TRBD2 as a possible D gene (5 bases). Germline assignment: CDR1 MGHRA and CDR2 YSYEKL. The CDR3 runs to 16 residues. The V and J ends lost 4 bases and 4 bases respectively, with 17 bases between them. In DNA, the CDR3 is TGCGCCAGCAGCCCTTCGTTTACGAGCGGTTACAATGAGCAGTTCTTC. The encoded protein is CASSPSFTSGYNEQFF.

The genes are TRBV7-8 and TRBJ2-7; no firm D call. From germline, CDR1 is SGHVS and CDR2 FQNEAQ. Trimming left V 5 bases short and J 2 bases short, with 19 bases between. There are 16 residues in the CDR3. The CDR3 is CASSVPLSPGTYEQYF. The CDR3 nucleotides are TGTGCCAGCAGCGTCCCACTTAGCCCAGGTACCTACGAGCAGTACTTC. Based on the CDR3 plus reference TRBV7-8 and TRBJ2-7, the full variable domain is GAGVSQSPRYKVAKRGQDVALRCDPISGHVSLFWYQQALGQGPEFLTYFQNEAQLDKSGLPSDRFFAERPEGSVSTLKIQRTQQEDSAVYLCASSVPLSPGTYEQYFGPGTRLTVT.

The chain is built from TRBV7-2 and TRBJ2-1; 9 bases line up with TRBD2. Trimming took 3 bases from V and 6 from J; bases not matched to a gene: 3. This CDR3 has 14 residues. The V gene's germline CDR1 is SGHTA and CDR2 FQGNSA. The DNA of the CDR3 is TGTGCCAGCAGCTTTCCGACTAGCGGCAATGAGCAGTTCTTC. Amino acid sequence: CASSFPTSGNEQFF.

For this clone: The sample has other DNA sequences that encode this CDR3 too. V and J are TRBV29-1 and TRBJ2-7, with TRBD1 identical over 7 bases. Germline CDR1 SQVTM, CDR2 ANQGSEA. With 6 bases clipped from V and 2 bases from J, the junction kept 4 bases outside the gene matches. This CDR3 is built from 12 residues. The CDR3: CSVTGDPYEQYF. CDR3 sequence (DNA): TGCAGCGTAACAGGGGATCCCTACGAGCAGTACTTC.

The genes are TRBV19 and TRBJ1-2; D ambiguous. From germline, CDR1 is LNHDA and CDR2 SQIVND (reference sequence). V was clipped by 6 bases and J by 0 bases, with 11 bases between them. This CDR3 spans 14 amino acids. The DNA of the CDR3 is TGTGCCAGTAGGGATCCGATAGCTAACTATGGCTACACCTTC. Translation gives CASRDPIANYGYTF. Filled out from reference TRBV19 and TRBJ1-2, the complete variable domain reads DGGITQSPKYLFRKEGQNVTLSCEQNLNHDAMYWYRQDPGQGLRLIYYSQIVNDFQKGDIAEGYSVSREKKESFPLTVTSAQKNPTAFYLCASRDPIANYGYTFGSGTRLTVV.